This TCR beta chain comes out of a study of tumor-infiltrating lymphocytes in localized non-small cell lung cancer. Whole-study results and caveats: Immunotypes IM1 and IM2 had similar TCR-derived T-cell fractions. Only some patients had TCR sequencing, depending on available tissue.

Only in-frame clones appear in the TCRdb table, and some are missing; sequencing was by immunoSEQ multiplex PCR. The sample has around 14,000 clones, 55% to 70% seen once. As regards this clone: Its antigen remains unknown.

The CDR3 covers 14 residues. Germline lookup yields CDR1 MNHNS and CDR2 SASEGT. V was pared by 7 bases and J by 5 bases, with 16 bases between. The specimen was uninvolved lung tissue not adjacent to the tumor. The clonotype comes from a human donor with non-small cell lung cancer. The rearrangement uses TRBV6-1 and TRBJ2-3; perhaps TRBD1 as D (5 bases). The CDR3 region is CASILRVPGDTQYF. CDR3 sequence (DNA): TGTGCCAGCATCCTCAGGGTACCGGGAGATACGCAGTATTTT.